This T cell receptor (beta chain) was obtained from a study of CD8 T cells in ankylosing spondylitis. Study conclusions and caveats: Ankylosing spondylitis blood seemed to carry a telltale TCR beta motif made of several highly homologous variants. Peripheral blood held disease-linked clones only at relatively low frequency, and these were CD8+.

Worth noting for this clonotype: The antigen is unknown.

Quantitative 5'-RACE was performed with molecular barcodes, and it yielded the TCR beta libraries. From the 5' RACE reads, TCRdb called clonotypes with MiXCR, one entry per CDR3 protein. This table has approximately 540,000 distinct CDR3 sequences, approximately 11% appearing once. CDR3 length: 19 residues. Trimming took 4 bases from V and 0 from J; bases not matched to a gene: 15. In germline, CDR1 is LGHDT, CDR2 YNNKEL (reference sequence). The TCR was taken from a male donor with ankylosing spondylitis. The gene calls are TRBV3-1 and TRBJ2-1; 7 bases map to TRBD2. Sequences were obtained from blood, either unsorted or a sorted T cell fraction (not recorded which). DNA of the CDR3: TGTGCCAGCAGCCTTGTTATTGGCCTAGCGGAGAGCTCCTACAATGAGCAGTTCTTC. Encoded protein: CASSLVIGLAESSYNEQFF.